This T cell receptor (beta chain) emerged from a study of T cell changes during pregnancy in multiple sclerosis. Unmatched junction bases numbered 0, after V lost 8 bases and J lost 5 bases. The CDR3 runs 10 residues. Germline V gene sequence: CDR1 SGHRS, CDR2 YFSETQ. Assay: immunoSEQ multiplex PCR; the TCRdb copy retains only in-frame clones and omits some. Of roughly 80,000 clones in the sample, around 93% were seen once. Sample: peripheral blood, taken in the second trimester of pregnancy. V gene TRBV5-1 combines with J gene TRBJ2-5; 7 bases agree with TRBD2. The sequence was obtained from a female donor with multiple sclerosis, enrolled in a pregnancy study. CDR3 in DNA: TGCGCCAGGGGGGGGGAGACCCAGTACTTC. Protein sequence: CARGGETQYF.